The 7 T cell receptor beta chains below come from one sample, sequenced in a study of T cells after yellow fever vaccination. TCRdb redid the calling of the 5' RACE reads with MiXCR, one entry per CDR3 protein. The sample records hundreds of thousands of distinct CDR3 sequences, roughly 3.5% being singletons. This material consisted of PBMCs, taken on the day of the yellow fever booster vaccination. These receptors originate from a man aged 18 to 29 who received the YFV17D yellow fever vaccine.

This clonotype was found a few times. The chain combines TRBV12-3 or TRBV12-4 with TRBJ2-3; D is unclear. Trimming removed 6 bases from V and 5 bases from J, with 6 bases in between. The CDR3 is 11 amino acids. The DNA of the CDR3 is TGTGCCAGCAGCCTACAAGATACGCAGTATTTT. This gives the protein CASSLQDTQYF.

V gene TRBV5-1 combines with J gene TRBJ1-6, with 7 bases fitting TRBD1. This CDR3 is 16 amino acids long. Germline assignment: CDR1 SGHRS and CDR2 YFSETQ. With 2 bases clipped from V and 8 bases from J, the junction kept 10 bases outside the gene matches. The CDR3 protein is CASSFTQGGRDSPLHF. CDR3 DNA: TGCGCCAGCAGCTTTACCCAGGGGGGCAGGGATTCACCCCTCCACTTT.

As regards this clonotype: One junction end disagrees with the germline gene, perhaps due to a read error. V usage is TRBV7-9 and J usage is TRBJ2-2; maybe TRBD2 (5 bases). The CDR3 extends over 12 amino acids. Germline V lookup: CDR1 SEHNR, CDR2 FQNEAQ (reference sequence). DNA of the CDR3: TGTGCCAGCAGCTTAGTCCCCGGGGTGCTGTATTTT. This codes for CASSLVPGVLYF.

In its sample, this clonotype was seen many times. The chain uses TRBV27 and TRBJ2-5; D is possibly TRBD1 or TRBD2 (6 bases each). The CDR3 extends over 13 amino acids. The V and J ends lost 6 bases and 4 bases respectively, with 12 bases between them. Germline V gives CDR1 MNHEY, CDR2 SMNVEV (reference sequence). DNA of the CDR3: TGTGCCAGCAGCCCACGGGGGCGAGAGACCCAGTACTTC. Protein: CASSPRGRETQYF.

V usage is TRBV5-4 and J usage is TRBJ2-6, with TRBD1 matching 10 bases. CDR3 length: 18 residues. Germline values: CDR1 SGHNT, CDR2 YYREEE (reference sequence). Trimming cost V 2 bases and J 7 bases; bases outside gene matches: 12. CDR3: CASSFRQGATGDANVLTF. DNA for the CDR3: TGTGCCAGCAGCTTTCGACAGGGGGCGACAGGGGACGCCAACGTCCTGACTTTC.

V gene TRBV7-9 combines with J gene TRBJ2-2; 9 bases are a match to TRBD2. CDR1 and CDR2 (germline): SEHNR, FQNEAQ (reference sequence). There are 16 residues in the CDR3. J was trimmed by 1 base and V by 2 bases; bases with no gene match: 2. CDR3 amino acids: CASSLLLAGNTGELFF. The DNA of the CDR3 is TGTGCCAGCAGCTTATTACTAGCGGGGAACACCGGGGAGCTGTTTTTT.

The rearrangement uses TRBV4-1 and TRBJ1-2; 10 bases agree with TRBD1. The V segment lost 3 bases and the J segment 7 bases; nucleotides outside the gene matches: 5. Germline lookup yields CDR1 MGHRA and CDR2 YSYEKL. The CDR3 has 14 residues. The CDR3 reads CASSQRRDRGGYTF. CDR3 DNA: TGCGCCAGCAGCCAGCGTCGGGACAGGGGTGGCTACACCTTC.